One sample yielded the 25 T cell receptor beta chains listed below, sequenced in a study of blood T cell repertoires in COVID-19. Assay: immunoSEQ multiplex PCR; the TCRdb copy retains only in-frame clones and omits some. The data show 350,000 or so clones, with roughly 90% seen just once and roughly 1% held by the top ten. The specimen was PBMCs or T cells enriched from blood (not recorded which). These receptors all stem from a woman aged 25 to 39 who had recovered from COVID-19.

This chain joins TRBV28 and TRBJ1-2; 9 nucleotides align to TRBD1. V dropped 5 bases and J dropped 5; count of bases not matched to a gene: 6. Looked up from germline, CDR1 is MDHEN and CDR2 is SYDVKM. The CDR3 runs to 14 residues. CDR3 in DNA: TGTGCCAGCAGTACGGGACAGGGTATATATGGCTACACCTTC. This encodes CASSTGQGIYGYTF.

V and J are TRBV5-1 and TRBJ2-2, with D hard to call. Germline values: CDR1 SGHRS, CDR2 YFSETQ. Trimming cost V 2 bases and J 4 bases, with 6 bases left between them. The CDR3 length is 13 residues. Here the CDR3 DNA reads TGCGCCAGCAGCTTAGAGGTCACCGGGGAGCTGTTTTTT. It is translated as CASSLEVTGELFF.

The V gene is TRBV20-1, the J gene TRBJ1-4; the D is unclear. The CDR3 has 14 residues. V dropped 3 bases and J dropped 0 bases, with 8 bases sitting between them. Germline-derived CDR1 and CDR2 are DFQATT and SNEGSKA (reference sequence). CDR3 sequence: CSASYSPTNEKLFF. The CDR3 nucleotides read TGCAGTGCTAGTTACAGTCCAACTAATGAAAAACTGTTTTTT.

A few counts support this clone. The rearrangement links TRBV7-8 to TRBJ2-1; 9 bases line up with TRBD1. V shed 3 bases and J 4 bases; nucleotides not matched to a gene: 4. The CDR3 extends over 15 amino acids. Germline lookup yields CDR1 SGHVS and CDR2 FQNEAQ. The CDR3 reads CASSFQQGAYNEQFF. The CDR3 DNA follows: TGTGCCAGCAGCTTCCAACAGGGGGCGTACAATGAGCAGTTCTTC.

This clone has a handful of counts. The J gene is TRBJ2-7, the V gene TRBV30; 9 bases are shared with TRBD1. In germline, CDR1 is GTSNPN, CDR2 SVGIG (reference sequence). The CDR3 loop spans 15 amino acids. V lost 2 bases to trimming and J lost 2 bases; unmatched junction nucleotides: 7. The CDR3 coding sequence is TGTGCCTGGAGTCGATATGGGACAGGGACCTACGAGCAGTACTTC. Its protein is CAWSRYGTGTYEQYF. Combining the CDR3 with reference TRBV30 and TRBJ2-7 gives the whole variable domain SQTIHQWPATLVQPVGSPLSLECTVEGTSNPNLYWYRQAAGRGLQLLFYSVGIGQISSEVPQNLSASRPQDRQFILSSKKLLLSDSGFYLCAWSRYGTGTYEQYFGPGTRLTVT.

V and J are TRBV24-1 and TRBJ1-2; 7 bases match TRBD1. The CDR3 length is 13 residues. The ends lost 4 bases at V and 4 bases at J; junction bases unmatched: 2. The germline gives CDR1 KGHDR, CDR2 SFDVKD. This CDR3 is CATSEGTAYGYTF. The CDR3 nucleotides read TGTGCCACCAGTGAGGGGACAGCCTATGGCTACACCTTC.

This clone was recorded a few times. J is TRBJ1-5 and V is TRBV18; 8 positions match TRBD1. CDR1 KGHSH and CDR2 LQKENI come from the germline V gene. The CDR3 totals 15 residues. V shed 4 bases, J shed 4 bases, and the junction held 6 bases outside the gene matches. CDR3 DNA: TGTGCCAGCTCACTTCTACAGGGGGAGAATCAGCCCCAGCATTTT. This sequence encodes CASSLLQGENQPQHF.

V gene TRBV7-9 combines with J gene TRBJ2-7; TRBD1 matches at 7 bases. Germline loops: CDR1 SEHNR, CDR2 FQNEAQ (reference sequence). V lost 4 bases, J lost 2 bases, and 5 bases stayed unmatched. This CDR3 is 14 amino acids long. The CDR3, as DNA: TGTGCCAGCAGCTCCCGGGACAGTACCTACGAGCAGTACTTC. As protein: CASSSRDSTYEQYF.

The chain is built from TRBV19 and TRBJ1-5; no reliable D call. The CDR3 has 15 residues. The V gene lost 0 bases and the J gene lost 5 bases, with 11 bases spanning the gap. CDR1 is LNHDA, CDR2 SQIVND, per germline (reference sequence). CDR3 loop: CASSIDGGAYQPQHF. CDR3 nucleotide sequence: TGTGCCAGTAGTATAGATGGAGGAGCTTATCAGCCCCAGCATTTT.

This sequence joins TRBV5-1 and TRBJ1-4; D not certain. This CDR3 spans 17 amino acids. The ends were cut back, 1 base at V and 0 bases at J, with 13 bases in the middle. In germline, CDR1 is SGHRS, CDR2 YFSETQ. The chain's CDR3 is CASSLFAASATNEKLFF. In nucleotides, the CDR3 is TGCGCCAGCAGCTTGTTCGCGGCGTCGGCAACTAATGAAAAACTGTTTTTT.

This clone was observed a handful of times. V usage is TRBV10-1 and J usage is TRBJ1-1, with D possibly being TRBD1 (6 bases). V lost 0 bases to trimming and J lost 6 bases, with 11 bases between them. This CDR3 is 14 amino acids long. CDR1 and CDR2 (germline): WNHNN, SYGVQD (reference sequence). The DNA for the CDR3 is TGCGCCAGCAGTGAGTCAGGGGGGGCCGCTGAAGCTTTCTTT. Its translation: CASSESGGAAEAFF.

CDR3 region: CASSLDPRNSGNTIYF. The CDR3 region has the DNA TGTGCCAGCAGCTTAGACCCCAGGAACTCTGGAAACACCATATATTTT. The chain uses TRBV7-6 and TRBJ1-3; D is ambiguous. This CDR3 spans 16 amino acids. Trimming removed 1 base at V and 0 bases at J, with 10 bases between. Germline V gives CDR1 SGHVS, CDR2 FNYEAQ. Based on the CDR3 plus reference TRBV7-6 and TRBJ1-3, the full variable domain is GAGVSQSPRYKVTKRGQDVALRCDPISGHVSLYWYRQALGQGPEFLTYFNYEAQQDKSGLPNDRFSAERPEGSISTLTIQRTEQRDSAMYRCASSLDPRNSGNTIYFGEGSWLTVV.

This clone came up once. The genes are TRBV29-1 and TRBJ1-1, with 8 bases lining up with TRBD1. Germline V lookup: CDR1 SQVTM, CDR2 ANQGSEA. The CDR3 has 13 amino acids. J gave up 3 bases and V 6 bases, and 6 bases lay outside the gene matches. The CDR3 DNA is TGCAGCGTCTCACAGGGGGGGGACACTGAAGCTTTCTTT. Amino acids: CSVSQGGDTEAFF.

This clone was picked up many times. CDR3 region: CASSEGRSRYNEQFF. DNA for the CDR3: TGTGCCAGCAGTGAAGGCCGTAGCCGCTACAATGAGCAGTTCTTC. V gene TRBV2 combines with J gene TRBJ2-1; D gene ambiguous. CDR3 length: 15 amino acids. Trimming shortened V by 1 base and J by 3 bases, and 10 bases separated the two germline ends. The germline V gene has CDR1 SNHLY and CDR2 FYNNEI.

This chain joins TRBV5-1 and TRBJ2-7; TRBD2 agrees at 7 bases. V trimming: 5 bases; J trimming: 0 bases; junction bases outside the gene matches: 8. The CDR3 runs to 15 residues. CDR1 and CDR2 (germline): SGHRS, YFSETQ. CDR3 amino acids: CASRRWGGTSYEQYF. CDR3 DNA sequence: TGCGCCAGCAGGAGGTGGGGGGGGACCTCCTACGAGCAGTACTTC.

V usage is TRBV29-1 and J usage is TRBJ2-7, with TRBD1 matching over 7 bases. Germline CDR1 reads SQVTM; CDR2 reads ANQGSEA. This CDR3 spans 14 amino acids. Trimming removed 2 bases from V and 4 bases from J; junction bases left unmatched: 8. The CDR3 protein is CSVELPRQGYEQYF. Written as DNA, the CDR3 is TGCAGCGTTGAACTTCCGAGACAGGGTTACGAGCAGTACTTC.

This rearrangement joins TRBV5-1 to TRBJ1-3; D call uncertain. V gave up 4 bases and J gave up 0 bases, with 5 bases separating them. This CDR3 comprises 13 residues. Germline V gene lookup returns CDR1 SGHRS and CDR2 YFSETQ. The CDR3 DNA reads as TGCGCCAGCAGCATAAACTCTGGAAACACCATATATTTT. Protein product: CASSINSGNTIYF.

V usage is TRBV6-6 and J usage is TRBJ1-2, with 8 bases identical to TRBD1. This CDR3 spans 14 amino acids. Trimming cost V 4 bases and J 5 bases; bases outside gene matches: 6. From germline, CDR1 is MNHNY and CDR2 SVGAGI (reference sequence). Here the CDR3 DNA reads TGTGCCAGCAGTTCGACAGGGGTAGGGTATGGCTACACCTTC. Encoded protein: CASSSTGVGYGYTF.

This clone was found a few times. The gene calls are TRBV7-8 and TRBJ2-5; 9 bases agree with TRBD2. Trimming removed 1 base from V and 4 bases from J; junction bases left unmatched: 7. This CDR3 region has 16 residues. Germline V gene sequence: CDR1 SGHVS, CDR2 FQNEAQ. In DNA form, the CDR3 reads TGTGCCAGCAGCTTAGTGGGCGGGGGGGCCGGAGAGACCCAGTACTTC. Translated, it gives CASSLVGGGAGETQYF.

The chain is built from TRBV5-3 and TRBJ2-7; 10 bases agree with TRBD2. TRBV5-3 belongs to the ORF category, with a function that is uncertain. The CDR3 sequence is 15 residues long. With 0 bases clipped from V and 6 bases from J, the junction kept 6 bases outside the gene matches. The CDR3 spells CARSLALAGGAEQYF. CDR3 nucleotides: TGTGCCAGAAGCTTGGCCTTAGCGGGGGGTGCCGAGCAGTACTTC.

This clone has a single count. The J gene is TRBJ1-2, the V gene TRBV20-1; D ambiguous. V was cut by 3 bases and J by 4 bases, with 12 bases left in between. Germline loops: CDR1 DFQATT, CDR2 SNEGSKA (reference sequence). CDR3 length: 13 amino acids. This CDR3 reads CSASPQIGYGYTF. The CDR3 bases are TGCAGTGCTAGTCCCCAGATTGGCTATGGCTACACCTTC.

This clone was recorded only once. This chain joins TRBV6-5 and TRBJ1-2; D is possibly TRBD1 (6 bases). The CDR3 consists of 13 residues. Germline CDR1 reads MNHEY; CDR2 reads SVGAGI. V was clipped by 6 bases and J by 2 bases, with 10 bases between them. The CDR3 DNA follows: TGTGCCAGCAGGAGGACAGCGAACTATGGCTACACCTTC. Translation gives CASRRTANYGYTF.

The rearrangement joins TRBV2 to TRBJ1-3; 9 nucleotides align to TRBD1. CDR3 size: 14 residues. The ends lost 6 bases at V and 4 bases at J; junction bases unmatched: 4. The germline CDR1 and CDR2 sequences are SNHLY and FYNNEI. The chain's CDR3 is CASRRTGEGNTIYF. DNA of the CDR3: TGTGCCAGCAGGCGGACAGGGGAAGGAAACACCATATATTTT.

The chain carries TRBV25-1 and TRBJ1-4, with TRBD1 identical over 8 bases. CDR1 and CDR2 from the germline V gene are MGHDK and SYGVNS. The V and J ends lost 3 bases and 2 bases, in that order; junction bases with no gene match: 2. The CDR3 loop spans 15 amino acids. CDR3: CASSEHRGTNEKLFF. CDR3 nucleotides: TGTGCCAGCAGTGAGCACAGGGGGACTAATGAAAAACTGTTTTTT.

The V and J genes are TRBV7-9 and TRBJ1-5, with unresolved D. Trimming stripped 2 bases from V and 6 bases from J, with 14 bases between. This CDR3 comprises 15 residues. The germline V gene has CDR1 SEHNR and CDR2 FQNEAQ (reference sequence). The CDR3 here is CASSLKGDKSQPQHF. CDR3 nucleotides: TGTGCCAGCAGCTTAAAGGGAGATAAGTCTCAGCCCCAGCATTTT.